This T cell receptor (beta chain) is from a study of blood T cell repertoires in COVID-19. Study in general: The samples span acute and convalescent COVID-19 from the United States, Italy and Spain. Sources were T cells, B-cell-depleted T cells, or PBMCs; the material itself was cDNA or gDNA.

Per the original methods: Estimated nucleated cell counts came from reference gene primer amplification. Assay: immunoSEQ multiplex PCR; the TCRdb copy retains only in-frame clones and omits some. For V, J and clone size, that table is used; D and trimming come from the DNA. Among approximately 280,000 clones listed, approximately 91% were seen once. This CDR3 contains 14 residues. Germline V CDR1 and CDR2: KGHSH, LQKENI. V was cut by 8 bases and J by 0 bases, with 11 bases left in between. This clonotype originated in a man aged 50 to 59 with acute or convalescent COVID-19. The chain recombines TRBV18 with TRBJ1-5; the D gene is possibly TRBD1 (5 bases). The sample consisted of peripheral blood. CDR3 sequence (DNA): TGTGCCAGCCTAAAAGACAGTAGCAATCAGCCCCAGCATTTT. Its translation is CASLKDSSNQPQHF.